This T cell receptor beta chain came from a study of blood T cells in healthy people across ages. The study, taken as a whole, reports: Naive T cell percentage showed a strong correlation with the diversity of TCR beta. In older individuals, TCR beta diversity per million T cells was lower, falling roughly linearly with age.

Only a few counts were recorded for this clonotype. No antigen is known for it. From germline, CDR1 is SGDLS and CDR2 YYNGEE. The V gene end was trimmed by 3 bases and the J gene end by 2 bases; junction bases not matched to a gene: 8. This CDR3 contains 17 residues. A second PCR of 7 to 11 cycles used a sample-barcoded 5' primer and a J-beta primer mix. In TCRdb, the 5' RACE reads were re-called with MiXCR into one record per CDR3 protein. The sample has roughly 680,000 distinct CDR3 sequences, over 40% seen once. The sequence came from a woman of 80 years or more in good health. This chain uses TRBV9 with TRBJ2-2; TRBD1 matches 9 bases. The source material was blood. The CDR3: CASSAWDRELNTGELFF. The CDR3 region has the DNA TGTGCCAGCAGCGCATGGGACAGGGAACTCAACACCGGGGAGCTGTTTTTT.